This T cell receptor (beta chain) was recovered during a study of T cell responses to AZD1222 COVID-19 vaccine. Regarding this clone: Its antigen is as yet unknown.

Assay: immunoSEQ multiplex PCR; the TCRdb copy retains only in-frame clones and omits some. The sample includes around 100,000 clones, approximately 88% of them seen just once. Study-wide results and limits: As reported, nearly half of all spike-specific TCRs target variant regions that are unmutated. With dominance at 160-218 and 743-854, vaccine-associated CD4 TCRs spanned spike. Two AZD1222 doses significantly raised spike-specific TCR breadth and depth over controls. White British donors predominated, females outnumbered males, and clonal diversity was possibly underestimated.

Germline V lookup: CDR1 KGHSH, CDR2 LQKENI. This CDR3 comprises 14 residues. Trimming at V came to 6 bases and at J to 6 bases, leaving 8 bases not matched to a gene. The source material was peripheral blood, sampled on day 0 of AZD1222 vaccination. This TCR was sampled from an adult in good health. V is TRBV18 and J is TRBJ2-7; 10 bases are shared with TRBD1. The CDR3 is CASSPDRGQSEQYF. The CDR3 coding sequence is TGTGCCAGCTCGCCCGACAGGGGGCAAAGCGAGCAGTACTTC.